This entry features one TCR beta chain sequence. The target antigen is unknown. This specimen belongs to a study of cytomegalovirus exposure and HLA in healthy donors. PCR amplification relied on 60 Vbeta primers (plus 13 Jbeta primers). Only in-frame clones appear in the TCRdb table, and some are missing; sequencing was by immunoSEQ multiplex PCR. The repertoire includes fewer than 300,000 clones, about nine tenths of them detected once, and less than 4.5% sits in the top ten. The CDR3 is made up of 13 amino acids. Germline lookup yields CDR1 MNHNY and CDR2 SVGAGI (reference sequence). After removal of 5 bases from V and 5 bases from J, the junction contained 3 bases not matched to a gene. Participants comprised healthy donors of bone marrow. Study results and caveats: A prior analysis recorded that most TCR beta V segments were productive about 87% or about 30% of the time. The analysis excluded some indistinguishable V segments, including TRBV6-2 and TRBV6-3.

The clonotype originates from a man in his forties in good health and CMV-seropositive. V is TRBV6-6 and J is TRBJ1-5; TRBD1 agrees at 7 bases. The sequenced sample consisted of PBMCs. CDR3 coding DNA: TGTGCCAGCAGTGGACAGGCTGATCAGCCCCAGCATTTT. Its translation: CASSGQADQPQHF.